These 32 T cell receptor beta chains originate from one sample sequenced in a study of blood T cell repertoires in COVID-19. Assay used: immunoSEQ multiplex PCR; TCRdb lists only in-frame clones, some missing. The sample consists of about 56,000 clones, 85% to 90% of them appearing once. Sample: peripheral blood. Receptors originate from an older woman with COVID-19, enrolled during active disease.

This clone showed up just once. CDR3 bases: TGTGCCAGCAGTTTATCGAACCTATATGGCTACACCTTC. It translates to CASSLSNLYGYTF. V usage is TRBV27 and J usage is TRBJ1-2; D not resolved. V lost 0 bases, J lost 5 bases, and 7 bases lay in between. The CDR3 loop spans 13 amino acids. The germline CDR1 and CDR2 sequences are MNHEY and SMNVEV (reference sequence).

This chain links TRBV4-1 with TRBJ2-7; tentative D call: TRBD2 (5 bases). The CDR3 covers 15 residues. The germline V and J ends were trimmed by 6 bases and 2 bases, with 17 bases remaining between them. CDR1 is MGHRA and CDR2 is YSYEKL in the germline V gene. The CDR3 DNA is TGCGCCAGCAGGCCCCATGACGGGGTTCCCTACGAGCAGTACTTC. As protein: CASRPHDGVPYEQYF.

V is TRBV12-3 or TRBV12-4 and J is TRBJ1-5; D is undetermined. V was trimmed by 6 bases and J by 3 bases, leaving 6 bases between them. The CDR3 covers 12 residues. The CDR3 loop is CASSRDNQPQHF. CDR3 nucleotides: TGTGCCAGCAGCCGGGACAATCAGCCCCAGCATTTT.

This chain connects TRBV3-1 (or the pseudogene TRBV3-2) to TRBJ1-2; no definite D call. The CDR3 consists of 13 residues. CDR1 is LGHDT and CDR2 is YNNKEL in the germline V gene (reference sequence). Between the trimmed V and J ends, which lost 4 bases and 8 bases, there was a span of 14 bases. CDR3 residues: CASSPPGWAGYTF. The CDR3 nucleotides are TGTGCCAGCAGCCCCCCGGGGTGGGCAGGCTACACCTTC.

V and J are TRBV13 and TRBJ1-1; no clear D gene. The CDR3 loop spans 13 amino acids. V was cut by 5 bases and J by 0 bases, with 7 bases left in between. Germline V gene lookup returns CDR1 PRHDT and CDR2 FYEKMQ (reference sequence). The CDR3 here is CASSPTVNTEAFF. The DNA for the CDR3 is TGTGCCAGCAGCCCCACAGTGAACACTGAAGCTTTCTTT. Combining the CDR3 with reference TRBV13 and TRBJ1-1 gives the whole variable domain AAGVIQSPRHLIKEKRETATLKCYPIPRHDTVYWYQQGPGQDPQFLISFYEKMQSDKGSIPDRFSAQQFSDYHSELNMSSLELGDSALYFCASSPTVNTEAFFGQGTRLTVV.

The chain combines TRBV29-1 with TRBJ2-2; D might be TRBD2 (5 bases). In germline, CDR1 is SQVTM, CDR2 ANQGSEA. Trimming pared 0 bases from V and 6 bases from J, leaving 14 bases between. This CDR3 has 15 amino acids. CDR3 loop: CSVEDGHSSPGELFF. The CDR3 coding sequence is TGCAGCGTTGAAGATGGGCACTCTAGCCCCGGGGAGCTGTTTTTT.

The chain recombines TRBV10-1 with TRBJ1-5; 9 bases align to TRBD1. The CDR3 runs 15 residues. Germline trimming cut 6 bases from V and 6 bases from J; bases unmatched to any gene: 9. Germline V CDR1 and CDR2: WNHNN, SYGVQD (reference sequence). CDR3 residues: CASSTGGRISQPQHF. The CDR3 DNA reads TGCGCCAGCAGCACAGGGGGCCGAATATCTCAGCCCCAGCATTTT.

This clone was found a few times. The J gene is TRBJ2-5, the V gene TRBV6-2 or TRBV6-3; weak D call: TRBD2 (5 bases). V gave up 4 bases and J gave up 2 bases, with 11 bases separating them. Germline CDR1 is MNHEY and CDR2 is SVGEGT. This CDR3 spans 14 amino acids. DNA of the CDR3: TGTGCCAGCAGTTTAGAAAAGCGGCAAGAGACCCAGTACTTC. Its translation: CASSLEKRQETQYF.

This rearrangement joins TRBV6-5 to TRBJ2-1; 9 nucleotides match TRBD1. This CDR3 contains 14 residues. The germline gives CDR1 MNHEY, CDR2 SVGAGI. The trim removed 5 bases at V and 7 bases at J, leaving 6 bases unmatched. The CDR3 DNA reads TGTGCCAGCAGTCCAGGACAGGGGTGGAATGAGCAGTTCTTC. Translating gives CASSPGQGWNEQFF.

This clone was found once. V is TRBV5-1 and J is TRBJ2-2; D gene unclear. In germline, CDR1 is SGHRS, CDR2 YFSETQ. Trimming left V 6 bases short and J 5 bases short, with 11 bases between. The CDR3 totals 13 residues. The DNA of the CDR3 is TGCGCCAGCACCCTCTACGGGACCGGGGAGCTGTTTTTT. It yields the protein CASTLYGTGELFF.

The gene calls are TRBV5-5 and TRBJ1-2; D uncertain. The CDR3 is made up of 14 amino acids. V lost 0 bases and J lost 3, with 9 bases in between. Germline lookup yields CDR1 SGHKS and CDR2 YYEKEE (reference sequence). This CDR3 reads CASSLVNRYYGYTF. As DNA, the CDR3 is TGTGCCAGCAGCTTGGTTAACAGATACTATGGCTACACCTTC.

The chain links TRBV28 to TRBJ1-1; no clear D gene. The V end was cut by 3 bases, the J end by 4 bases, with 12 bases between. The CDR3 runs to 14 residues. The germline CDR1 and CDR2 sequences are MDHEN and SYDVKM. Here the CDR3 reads CASSFGGPSTEAFF. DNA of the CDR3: TGTGCCAGCAGTTTCGGTGGGCCAAGCACTGAAGCTTTCTTT. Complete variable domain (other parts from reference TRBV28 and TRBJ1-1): DVKVTQSSRYLVKRTGEKVFLECVQDMDHENMFWYRQDPGLGLRLIYFSYDVKMKEKGDIPEGYSVSREKKERFSLILESASTNQTSMYLCASSFGGPSTEAFFGQGTRLTVV.

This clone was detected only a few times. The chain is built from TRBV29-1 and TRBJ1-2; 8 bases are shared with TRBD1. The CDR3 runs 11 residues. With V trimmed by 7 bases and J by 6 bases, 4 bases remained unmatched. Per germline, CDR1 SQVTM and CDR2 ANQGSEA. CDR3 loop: CSGGQGDGYTF. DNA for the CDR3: TGCAGCGGCGGACAGGGCGATGGCTACACCTTC. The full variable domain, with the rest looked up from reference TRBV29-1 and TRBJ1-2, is SAVISQKPSRDICQRGTSLTIQCQVDSQVTMMFWYRQQPGQSLTLIATANQGSEATYESGFVIDKFPISRPNLTFSTLTVSNMSPEDSSIYLCSGGQGDGYTFGSGTRLTVV.

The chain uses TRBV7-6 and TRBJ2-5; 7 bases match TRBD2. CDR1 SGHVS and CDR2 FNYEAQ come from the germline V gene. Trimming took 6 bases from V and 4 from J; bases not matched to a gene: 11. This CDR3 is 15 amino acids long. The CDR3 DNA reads TGTGCCAGCAGGCCCGGGACTACGGTTGGAGAGACCCAGTACTTC. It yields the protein CASRPGTTVGETQYF.

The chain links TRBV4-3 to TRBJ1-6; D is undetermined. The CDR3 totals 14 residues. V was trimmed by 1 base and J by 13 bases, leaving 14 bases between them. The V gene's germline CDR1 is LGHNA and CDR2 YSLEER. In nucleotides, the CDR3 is TGCGCCAGCAGCCAAGGACCCCGTATAGCGCCCCTCCACTTT. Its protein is CASSQGPRIAPLHF.

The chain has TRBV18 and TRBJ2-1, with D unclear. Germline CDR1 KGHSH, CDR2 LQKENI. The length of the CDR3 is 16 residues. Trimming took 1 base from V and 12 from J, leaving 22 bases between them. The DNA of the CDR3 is TGTGCCAGCTCACCACGCGCACTAACAATGAGCCATGGGCAGTTCTTC. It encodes CASSPRALTMSHGQFF.

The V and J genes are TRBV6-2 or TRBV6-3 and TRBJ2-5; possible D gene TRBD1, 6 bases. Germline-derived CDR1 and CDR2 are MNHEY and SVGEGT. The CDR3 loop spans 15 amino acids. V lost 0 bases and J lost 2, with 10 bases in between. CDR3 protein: CASSYSQRGQETQYF. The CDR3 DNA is TGTGCCAGCAGTTACTCGCAAAGGGGGCAAGAGACCCAGTACTTC.

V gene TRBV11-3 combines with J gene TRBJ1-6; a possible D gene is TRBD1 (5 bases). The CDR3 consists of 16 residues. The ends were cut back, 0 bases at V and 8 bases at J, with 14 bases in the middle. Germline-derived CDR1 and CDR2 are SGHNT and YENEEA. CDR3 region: CASSLEDSSFDSPLHF. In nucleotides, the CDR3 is TGTGCCAGCAGCTTAGAAGACAGCTCCTTTGATTCACCCCTCCACTTT.

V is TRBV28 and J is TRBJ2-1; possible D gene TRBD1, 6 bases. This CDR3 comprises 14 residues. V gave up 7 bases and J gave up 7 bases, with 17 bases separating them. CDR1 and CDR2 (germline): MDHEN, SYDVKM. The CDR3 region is CASTPGGQGNEQFF. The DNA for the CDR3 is TGTGCCAGCACCCCAGGCGGTCAGGGGAATGAGCAGTTCTTC.

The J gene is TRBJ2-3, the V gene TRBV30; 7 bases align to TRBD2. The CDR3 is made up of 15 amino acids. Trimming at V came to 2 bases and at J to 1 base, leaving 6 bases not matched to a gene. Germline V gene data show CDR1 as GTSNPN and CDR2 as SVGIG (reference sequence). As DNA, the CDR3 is TGTGCCTGGAGTTCCGGGACTATCCGCACAGATACGCAGTATTTT. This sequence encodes CAWSSGTIRTDTQYF. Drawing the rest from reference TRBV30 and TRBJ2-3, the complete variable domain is SQTIHQWPATLVQPVGSPLSLECTVEGTSNPNLYWYRQAAGRGLQLLFYSVGIGQISSEVPQNLSASRPQDRQFILSSKKLLLSDSGFYLCAWSSGTIRTDTQYFGPGTRLTVL.

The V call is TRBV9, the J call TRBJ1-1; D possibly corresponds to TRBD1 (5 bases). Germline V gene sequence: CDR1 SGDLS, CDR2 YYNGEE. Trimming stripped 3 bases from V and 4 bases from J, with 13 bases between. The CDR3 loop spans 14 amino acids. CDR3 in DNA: TGTGCCAGCAGCGGTTCTACAGGACCCACTGAAGCTTTCTTT. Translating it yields CASSGSTGPTEAFF.

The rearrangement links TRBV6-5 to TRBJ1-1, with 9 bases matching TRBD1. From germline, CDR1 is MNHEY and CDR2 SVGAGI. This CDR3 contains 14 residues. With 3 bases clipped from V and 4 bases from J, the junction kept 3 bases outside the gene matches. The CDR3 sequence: CASSYGQGSTEAFF. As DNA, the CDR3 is TGTGCCAGCAGTTATGGACAGGGGAGCACTGAAGCTTTCTTT.

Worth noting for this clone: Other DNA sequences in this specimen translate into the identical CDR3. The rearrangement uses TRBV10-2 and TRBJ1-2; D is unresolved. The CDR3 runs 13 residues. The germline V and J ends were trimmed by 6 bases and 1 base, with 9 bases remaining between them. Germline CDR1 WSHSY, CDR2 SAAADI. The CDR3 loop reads CASSREVNYGYTF. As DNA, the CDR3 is TGCGCCAGCAGCCGGGAGGTTAACTATGGCTACACCTTC.

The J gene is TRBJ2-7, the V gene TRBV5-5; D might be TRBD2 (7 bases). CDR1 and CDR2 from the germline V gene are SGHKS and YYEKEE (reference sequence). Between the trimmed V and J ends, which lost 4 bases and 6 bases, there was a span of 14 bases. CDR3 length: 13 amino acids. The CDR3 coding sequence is TGTGCCAGCAGCCTGGAAAGGGGGGGCGAGCAGTACTTC. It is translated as CASSLERGGEQYF.

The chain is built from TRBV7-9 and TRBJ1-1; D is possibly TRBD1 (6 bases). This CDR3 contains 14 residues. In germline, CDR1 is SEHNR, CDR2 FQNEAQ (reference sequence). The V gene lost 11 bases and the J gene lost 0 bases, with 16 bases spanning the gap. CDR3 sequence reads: CAATTQGMNTEAFF. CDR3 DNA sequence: TGTGCCGCAACAACTCAGGGGATGAACACTGAAGCTTTCTTT.

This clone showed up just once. The CDR3 loop reads CASSPEFTGELFF. CDR3 DNA: TGCGCCAGCAGTCCGGAGTTCACCGGGGAGCTGTTTTTT. The chain combines TRBV10-2 with TRBJ2-2; D unresolved. This CDR3 is built from 13 residues. The V end was cut by 5 bases, the J end by 4 bases, with 8 bases between. Germline CDR1 reads WSHSY; CDR2 reads SAAADI.

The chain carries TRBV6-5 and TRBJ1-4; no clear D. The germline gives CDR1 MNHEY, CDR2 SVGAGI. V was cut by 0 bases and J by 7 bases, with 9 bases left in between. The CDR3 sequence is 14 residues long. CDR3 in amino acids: CASSYSGSGEKLFF. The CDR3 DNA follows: TGTGCCAGCAGTTACTCAGGGAGTGGTGAAAAACTGTTTTTT.

DNA of the CDR3: TGTGCCAGCAGTGAAGCAAAGGGAGAGGTATATAGCAATCAGCCCCAGCATTTT. Translating it yields CASSEAKGEVYSNQPQHF. The chain uses TRBV2 and TRBJ1-5, with D unclear. Per germline, CDR1 SNHLY and CDR2 FYNNEI. CDR3 length equals 18 residues. Trimming pared 0 bases from V and 0 bases from J, leaving 15 bases between.

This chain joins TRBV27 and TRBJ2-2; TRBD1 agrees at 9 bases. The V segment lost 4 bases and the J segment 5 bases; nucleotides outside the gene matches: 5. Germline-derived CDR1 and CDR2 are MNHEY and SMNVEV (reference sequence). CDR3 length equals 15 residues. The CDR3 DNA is TGTGCCAGCAGTTCGGGGACAGGGTGGACCGGGGAGCTGTTTTTT. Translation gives CASSSGTGWTGELFF.

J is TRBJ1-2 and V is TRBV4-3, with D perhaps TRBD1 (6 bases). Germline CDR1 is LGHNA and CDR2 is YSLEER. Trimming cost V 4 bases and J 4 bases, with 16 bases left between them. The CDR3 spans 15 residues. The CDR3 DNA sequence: TGCGCCAGCAGCCGAGCAAAACAGGGTACCTATGGCTACACCTTC. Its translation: CASSRAKQGTYGYTF.

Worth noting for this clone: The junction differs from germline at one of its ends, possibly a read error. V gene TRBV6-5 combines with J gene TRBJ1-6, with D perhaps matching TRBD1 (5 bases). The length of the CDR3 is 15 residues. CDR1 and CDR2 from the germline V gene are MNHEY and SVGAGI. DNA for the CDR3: TGTGCCAGCTGTTACTCCTCAGGGTATAATTCACCCCTCCTCTTT. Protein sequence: CASCYSSGYNSPLLF.

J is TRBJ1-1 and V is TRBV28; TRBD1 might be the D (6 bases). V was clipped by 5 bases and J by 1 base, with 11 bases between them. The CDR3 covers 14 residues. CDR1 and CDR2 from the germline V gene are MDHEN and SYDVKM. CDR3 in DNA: TGTGCCAGCAGTGTTACGACAGGGAACACTGAAGCTTTCTTT. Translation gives CASSVTTGNTEAFF.